Each of the 5 T cell receptor beta chains below was sequenced from the same sample in a study of shared clonotypes between healthy human individuals. Method: immunoSEQ multiplex PCR; TCRdb's copy keeps in-frame clones and lacks some. The table shows approximately 2,000,000 clones, with 85% to 95% occurring only once. Naivety among CD8 cells was defined by CD45RO negativity and positive CCR7 selection, thereby excluding terminally differentiated effector memory CD45RA+ cells. The material sequenced was naive CD8+ T cells from PBMCs. The receptor set was obtained from a man in his late teens or twenties in good health. Some clones in this sample may be carry-over from other donors' samples.

V usage is TRBV7-2 and J usage is TRBJ2-7; no definite D call. This CDR3 is 13 amino acids long. The germline V and J ends were trimmed by 5 bases and 2 bases, with 10 bases remaining between them. The germline V gene encodes CDR1 SGHTA and CDR2 FQGNSA. The CDR3 bases are TGTGCCAGCAGCCTAGGCGTAACCTACGAGCAGTACTTC. Translated: CASSLGVTYEQYF.

The V and J genes are TRBV4-2 and TRBJ2-2; 13 nucleotides match TRBD2. The CDR3 is 17 amino acids. The V gene's germline CDR1 is LGHNA and CDR2 YNFKEQ. J gave up 3 bases and V 4 bases, and 5 bases lay outside the gene matches. The CDR3 region is CASSLRLAGGDTGELFF. The CDR3 DNA reads TGTGCCAGCAGCCTCCGACTAGCGGGAGGAGACACCGGGGAGCTGTTTTTT.

The chain combines TRBV10-3 with TRBJ1-3; TRBD1 is a possible D gene (6 bases). The CDR3 sequence is 15 residues long. V lost 10 bases and J lost 0, with 16 bases in between. The germline V gene encodes CDR1 ENHRY and CDR2 SYGVKD. The CDR3 sequence is CATYTQGPSGNTIYF. Here the CDR3 DNA reads TGTGCCACCTATACACAGGGACCCTCTGGAAACACCATATATTTT.

Concerning this clone: An end of the junction does not agree with germline; a read error may underlie this. The V gene is TRBV10-3, the J gene TRBJ1-1; the match to TRBD1 covers 8 bases. Germline CDR1 reads ENHRY; CDR2 reads SYGVKD. The CDR3 is made up of 13 amino acids. CDR3 region: CAVRTGLNTEAFF. The CDR3 coding sequence is TGTGCCGTCAGGACAGGGCTGAACACTGAAGCTTTCTTT.

The chain employs TRBV27 and TRBJ2-3; 7 bases line up with TRBD2. Germline assignment: CDR1 MNHEY and CDR2 SMNVEV (reference sequence). CDR3 length equals 19 residues. V dropped 6 bases and J dropped 1; count of bases not matched to a gene: 19. The CDR3 spells CASSPWASGYVSGTDTQYF. The CDR3 nucleotides are TGTGCCAGCAGCCCTTGGGCTAGCGGATACGTTTCCGGCACAGATACGCAGTATTTT.